The 23 T cell receptor beta chains in this list originate from one sample, sequenced in a study of technical replicates of blood from several donors. The table came from immunoSEQ multiplex PCR; TCRdb's copy has only in-frame clones and leaves some out. The sample contains over 55,000 clones, around 87% of which appear only once. Material: PBMCs. The receptor source for this set is a human donor in good health. Some clones in this sample may be carry-over from other donors' samples.

Only one count was recorded for this clone. The rearrangement uses TRBV7-2 and TRBJ2-7, with D perhaps TRBD2 (5 bases). The CDR3 loop spans 15 amino acids. The germline V gene encodes CDR1 SGHTA and CDR2 FQGNSA. The V end lost 5 bases, the J end lost 0 bases, and 14 bases lay between the germline ends. The CDR3 DNA is TGTGCCAGCAGCCAGGAGCCGGGGAGCTCCTACGAGCAGTACTTC. Translating gives CASSQEPGSSYEQYF.

The chain links TRBV23-1 to TRBJ1-1; D is perhaps TRBD1 (6 bases). TRBV23-1 is assigned to the ORF class and has an uncertain function. The ends were cut back, 6 bases at V and 10 bases at J, with 6 bases in the middle. The CDR3 runs 9 residues. This CDR3 is CASRQGAFF. CDR3 in DNA: TGCGCCAGCAGACAGGGAGCTTTCTTT.

This chain connects TRBV7-9 to TRBJ2-1; 7 bases are a match to TRBD2. V dropped 5 bases and J dropped 1; count of bases not matched to a gene: 8. The CDR3 contains 16 residues. Germline V lookup: CDR1 SEHNR, CDR2 FQNEAQ (reference sequence). CDR3 coding DNA: TGTGCCAGCAGCCCCCCTCTAGCGGCGTCCTACAATGAGCAGTTCTTC. Translated: CASSPPLAASYNEQFF. The full variable domain, rest sourced from reference TRBV7-9 and TRBJ2-1, is DTGVSQNPRHKITKRGQNVTFRCDPISEHNRLYWYRQTLGQGPEFLTYFQNEAQLEKSRLLSDRFSAERPKGSFSTLEIQRTEQGDSAMYLCASSPPLAASYNEQFFGPGTRLTVL.

The chain links TRBV11-1 to TRBJ1-1; no clear D gene. Per germline, CDR1 SGHAT and CDR2 FQDESV (reference sequence). The CDR3 has 14 amino acids. V was trimmed by 5 bases and J by 1 base, leaving 11 bases between them. The CDR3 protein is CASSPGPGNTEAFF. Here the CDR3 DNA reads TGTGCCAGCAGCCCCGGCCCAGGGAACACTGAAGCTTTCTTT.

The chain uses TRBV2 and TRBJ2-2; D gene unclear. The CDR3 consists of 16 residues. Germline V lookup: CDR1 SNHLY, CDR2 FYNNEI. Trimming cost V 3 bases and J 4 bases, with 15 bases left between them. The CDR3 DNA reads TGTGCCAGCAGTGAGTATGCGGCCCGGGTCACCGGGGAGCTGTTTTTT. Its translation is CASSEYAARVTGELFF.

This chain uses TRBV4-1 with TRBJ1-1; D gene uncertain. The germline CDR1 and CDR2 sequences are MGHRA and YSYEKL. The CDR3 sequence is 12 residues long. V was clipped by 1 base and J by 4 bases, with 4 bases between them. The CDR3 coding sequence is TGCGCCAGCAGCCAAGGCGTCACTGAAGCTTTCTTT. Translated, it gives CASSQGVTEAFF.

This rearrangement joins TRBV2 to TRBJ1-3; 7 bases match TRBD1. V was pared by 4 bases and J by 0 bases, with 3 bases of the junction left unmatched. The CDR3 has 15 residues. Germline V gives CDR1 SNHLY, CDR2 FYNNEI. CDR3 amino acids: CASSGDRFSGNTIYF. Written as DNA, the CDR3 is TGTGCCAGCAGTGGGGACAGATTCTCTGGAAACACCATATATTTT.

The rearrangement joins TRBV11-3 to TRBJ2-3; possible D gene TRBD2, 6 bases. Trimming shortened V by 2 bases and J by 0 bases, and 18 bases separated the two germline ends. The germline gives CDR1 SGHNT, CDR2 YENEEA. The CDR3 length is 18 residues. Here the CDR3 reads CASSLFGGATISTDTQYF. The CDR3 DNA follows: TGTGCCAGCAGCTTATTCGGCGGGGCCACTATTAGCACAGATACGCAGTATTTT.

The chain uses TRBV10-3 and TRBJ2-7, with D possibly TRBD1 on 5 matching bases. The CDR3 sequence is 12 residues long. In germline, CDR1 is ENHRY, CDR2 SYGVKD. Deletions cut 6 bases from V and 5 bases from J, with 11 bases between. In DNA, the CDR3 is TGTGCCATCAGCCCCACAGGTAACGAGCAGTACTTC. It yields the protein CAISPTGNEQYF.

The CDR3 coding sequence is TGTGCCAGCAGCTTTAACGGTCCGCAGGACTATGGCTACACCTTC. It encodes CASSFNGPQDYGYTF. The chain links TRBV7-3 to TRBJ1-2; D not certain. Germline CDR1 and CDR2: SGHTA and FQGTGA. Trimming pared 3 bases from V and 3 bases from J, leaving 14 bases between. The CDR3 extends over 15 amino acids.

The CDR3 sequence: CASSFSGNQETQYF. The CDR3 DNA sequence: TGTGCCAGCAGCTTTAGCGGGAACCAAGAGACCCAGTACTTC. The J gene is TRBJ2-5, the V gene TRBV7-7, with 8 nucleotides matching TRBD2. Unmatched junction bases numbered 0, after V lost 3 bases and J lost 0 bases. In germline, CDR1 is SSHAT, CDR2 FNYEAQ (reference sequence). There are 14 residues in the CDR3.

The chain links TRBV19 to TRBJ2-1; a weak D match, TRBD2 (6 bases). The V gene's germline CDR1 is LNHDA and CDR2 SQIVND (reference sequence). Trimming removed 7 bases from V and 7 bases from J, with 23 bases in between. This CDR3 spans 16 amino acids. Here the CDR3 DNA reads TGTGCCAGTAATCCGACCCCGGCTCTTGGGGGGAATGAGCAGTTCTTC. This codes for CASNPTPALGGNEQFF.

The chain recombines TRBV5-1 with TRBJ2-3; D uncertain. The germline V and J ends were trimmed by 3 bases and 2 bases, with 7 bases remaining between them. This CDR3 is 13 amino acids long. Germline lookup yields CDR1 SGHRS and CDR2 YFSETQ. CDR3 region: CASSSPHTDTQYF. Written as DNA, the CDR3 is TGCGCCAGCAGCTCCCCCCACACAGATACGCAGTATTTT.

This clone has a single count. The rearrangement links TRBV9 to TRBJ1-1; D is unclear. Per the germline V gene, CDR1 is SGDLS and CDR2 is YYNGEE. There are 13 residues in the CDR3. V lost 5 bases and J lost 3, with 11 bases in between. The CDR3 loop reads CASSRGLYTEAFF. CDR3 coding DNA: TGTGCCAGCAGTAGAGGGTTGTACACTGAAGCTTTCTTT.

The J gene is TRBJ1-6, the V gene TRBV7-8, with a tentative D call TRBD1 (6 bases). V lost 4 bases and J lost 0, with 10 bases in between. The CDR3 sequence is 16 residues long. Per germline, CDR1 SGHVS and CDR2 FQNEAQ. The CDR3 is CASSSDRISYNSPLHF. The CDR3 coding sequence is TGTGCCAGCAGCTCTGACAGGATCTCCTATAATTCACCCCTCCACTTT.

The chain couples TRBV29-1 to TRBJ1-5; the D gene is possibly TRBD1 (6 bases). The germline V gene encodes CDR1 SQVTM and CDR2 ANQGSEA. Trimming removed 3 bases from V and 3 bases from J, with 9 bases in between. CDR3 length equals 13 residues. CDR3 coding DNA: TGCAGCGTTGAGACAGGTGACAATCAGCCCCAGCATTTT. Residues: CSVETGDNQPQHF.

This chain connects TRBV7-9 to TRBJ2-3; 8 bases agree with TRBD1. Germline V lookup: CDR1 SEHNR, CDR2 FQNEAQ (reference sequence). The CDR3 consists of 16 residues. The trim removed 2 bases at V and 5 bases at J, leaving 9 bases unmatched. CDR3 bases: TGTGCCAGCAGCTTACAGGGTACAGGGGGAGAAGATACGCAGTATTTT. This codes for CASSLQGTGGEDTQYF.

The chain carries TRBV18 and TRBJ1-3; D gene unclear. The CDR3 consists of 16 residues. Trimming stripped 0 bases from V and 0 bases from J, with 9 bases between. Germline CDR1 and CDR2: KGHSH and LQKENI. The CDR3 region is CASSPPRQSSGNTIYF. The CDR3 bases are TGTGCCAGCTCACCACCGAGGCAGAGCTCTGGAAACACCATATATTTT.

The CDR3 loop is CASSQAGINTGELFF. DNA for the CDR3: TGCGCCAGCAGCCAAGCGGGGATTAACACCGGGGAGCTGTTTTTT. The rearrangement links TRBV4-3 to TRBJ2-2, with a weak D call TRBD2 (5 bases). V was shortened by 1 base and J by 2 bases, with 8 bases between the two germline ends. The germline V gene has CDR1 LGHNA and CDR2 YSLEER. CDR3 length: 15 amino acids.

The rearrangement joins TRBV16 to TRBJ2-3, with TRBD1 as a possible D gene (6 bases). The CDR3 is 16 amino acids. CDR1 and CDR2 (germline): KGHSY, FQNENV. The V gene lost 4 bases and the J gene lost 4 bases, with 18 bases spanning the gap. The DNA of the CDR3 is TGTGCCAGCAGCCCGCTTACAGGGAAATACGCAGATACGCAGTATTTT. Translated: CASSPLTGKYADTQYF.

J is TRBJ1-2 and V is TRBV7-8; maybe TRBD1 (6 bases). This CDR3 comprises 13 residues. V gave up 6 bases and J gave up 8 bases, with 16 bases separating them. Germline V gene sequence: CDR1 SGHVS, CDR2 FQNEAQ. In DNA, the CDR3 is TGTGCCAGCAGACGGGGGGCGACTGGGGGCTACACCTTC. Amino acid sequence: CASRRGATGGYTF.

This chain joins TRBV6-4 and TRBJ2-7; 12 nucleotides match TRBD2. The CDR3 spans 15 residues. The germline V gene has CDR1 MRHNA and CDR2 SNTAGT. The V segment lost 5 bases and the J segment 2 bases; nucleotides outside the gene matches: 4. CDR3 protein: CASSPTSGSPYEQYF. The CDR3 nucleotides are TGTGCCAGCAGTCCGACTAGCGGGAGTCCCTACGAGCAGTACTTC.

V gene TRBV7-2 combines with J gene TRBJ2-7, with a tentative D call TRBD2 (7 bases). This CDR3 has 15 residues. Germline CDR1 and CDR2: SGHTA and FQGNSA. V dropped 5 bases and J dropped 2 bases, with 16 bases sitting between them. CDR3 loop: CASSPGGGGTYEQYF. The CDR3 bases are TGTGCCAGCAGCCCTGGGGGAGGGGGAACCTACGAGCAGTACTTC.